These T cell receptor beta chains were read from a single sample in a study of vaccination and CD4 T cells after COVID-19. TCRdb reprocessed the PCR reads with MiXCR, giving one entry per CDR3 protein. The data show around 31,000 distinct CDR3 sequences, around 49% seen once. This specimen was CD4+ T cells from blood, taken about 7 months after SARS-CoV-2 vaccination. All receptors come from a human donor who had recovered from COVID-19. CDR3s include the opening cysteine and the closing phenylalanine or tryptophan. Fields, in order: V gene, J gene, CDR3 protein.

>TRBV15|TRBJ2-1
CATSSPGLRVNEQFF
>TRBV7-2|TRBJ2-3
CASSLTSTSTDTQYF
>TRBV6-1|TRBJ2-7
CASRGLAGNEQYF
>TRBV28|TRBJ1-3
CASSSRQRGGNTIYF
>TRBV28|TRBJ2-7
CASIPQSSYEQYF
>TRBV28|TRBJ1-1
CASSLRQGGAEAFF
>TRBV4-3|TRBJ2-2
CASSQDRSPGELFF
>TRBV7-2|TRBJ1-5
CASSLVGTGLGQPQHF
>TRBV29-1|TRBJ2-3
CSTRTSGSDTQYF
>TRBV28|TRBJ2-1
CASSSGGLDPHLNEQFF
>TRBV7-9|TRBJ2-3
CASSLTGFTDTQYF
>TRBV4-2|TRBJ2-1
CASSQVFGGEQFF
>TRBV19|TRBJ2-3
CASSSMGERGDTQYF
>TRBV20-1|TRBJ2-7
CSVPGQGMREQYF
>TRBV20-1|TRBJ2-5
CSARSPGQGVETQYF
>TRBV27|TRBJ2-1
CASMLGNEQFF
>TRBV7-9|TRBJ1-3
CASSLVLVVSGNTIYF
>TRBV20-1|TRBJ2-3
CSAGVGAGGLADTQYF
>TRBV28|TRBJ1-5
CATGTANSNQPQHF
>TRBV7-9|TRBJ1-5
CASSLEGFGNQPQHF
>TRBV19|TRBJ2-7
CASSTSGAGVFEQYF
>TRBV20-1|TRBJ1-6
CSVESSYNSPLHF
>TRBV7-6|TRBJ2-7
CASSYLGGPSYEQYF
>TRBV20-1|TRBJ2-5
CSARDYETQYF
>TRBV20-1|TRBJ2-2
CSAMTSGRGGGELFF
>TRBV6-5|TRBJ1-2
CASSYRVTTGGNYGYTF
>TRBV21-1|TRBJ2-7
CASSTLRDSHCLVQYF
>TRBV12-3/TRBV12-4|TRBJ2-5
CASSLTSLGLAGGETQYF
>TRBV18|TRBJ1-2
CASSPSRGNYGYTF
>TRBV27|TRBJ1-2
CASRKQGGNGYTF
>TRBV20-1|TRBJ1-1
CSAREDGNTEAFF
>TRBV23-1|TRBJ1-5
CASATGTGDNQPQHF
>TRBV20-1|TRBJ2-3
CSAPTISLAGGGADTQYF
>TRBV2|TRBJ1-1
CASRVTENTEAFF
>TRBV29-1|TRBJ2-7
CSAQWAYEQYF
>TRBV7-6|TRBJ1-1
CASSPGRGGTEAFF